This T cell receptor (beta chain) derives from a study of T cells in women clearing cervical HPV infection (dated by TCRdb to about 2018). About the investigation overall: The cases were under 30 women with histologically confirmed HPV16-related CIN3 or worse, and 2 of these cases were invasive cancers. The controls were over 20 women whose single incident HPV16 infection cleared within 12 months with no development of precancer or cancer. Blood from cases was drawn at the visit where the lesion was first identified, while blood from controls was drawn once the infection was no longer detected. Among cases, blood sampling came a median of approximately 150 days after lesion detection, with an interquartile range of roughly 85 to 230 days. Since HLA typing was available for only a few women, HLA type could not be ruled out as a confounder. This exploratory proof-of-principle case-control study, nested within the Guanacaste HPV Natural History Study in Costa Rica, compared TCR repertoires among women with different cervical HPV16 outcomes. Cases were matched to controls by age within five years and by the year the sample was collected. Median age was about 30 years in cases versus roughly 37 in controls, and baseline characteristics did not differ significantly. The parent cohort enrolled 10,000 or so women aged 18 or older in Guanacaste, Costa Rica, during about 1992 to 1995 and followed them for less than 8 years. Five blinded duplicates per group were added as quality controls, giving roughly 60 samples: some 50 participants and 10 replicates. Overall study outcomes, separate from this receptor: Because of the cross-sectional design, the study could not determine whether the associations came before infection or resulted from infection, and neither effector/memory subsets nor HPV-specific T cells were isolated. Random forest classifiers that combined richness and V gene abundances separated cases from controls with an estimated AUC of approximately 0.78. TRBV6-7 relative abundance was lower in cases than in controls (approximately 0.1% versus 0.16%; Bonferroni P = 0.0008). Because the number of T cells in each sample was unknown, differences in richness could reflect differing T-cell content rather than repertoire biology. Across sequencing depths, CIN3+ cases showed significantly higher TCR repertoire richness than controls, but evenness did not differ between the groups.

The immunoSEQ assay used multiplex PCR to amplify TCR beta CDR3 regions from an average of approximately 1,200 ng of genomic DNA per sample. To correct primer bias, the assay used a complete synthetic TCR repertoire to set an amplification baseline. Amplicons were sequenced on the Illumina platform. Turning to the authors' computational methods: Sequence errors were corrected by clustering with frequency ratios and a modified nearest-neighbor algorithm, and the sequences were then analyzed in the immunoSEQ Analyzer using IMGT gene definitions. At each rarefaction depth, TCR richness and evenness were averaged over 20 rarefaction repeats, and samples with fewer sequences than the depth were excluded. Wilcoxon rank sum tests with FDR correction were used to compare relative abundances of V, D and J genes between the groups. In the blinded duplicates, the intraclass correlation was about 95% for TCR richness and averaged about 79% across 60 to 70 gene segments. As stored in TCRdb, this immuneACCESS dataset retains in-frame rearrangements with V and J assigned. A fraction of the clones does not appear; measured against another copy, unresolved V genes explain less than half of the discrepancy, and the remainder lacks a known reason. The V and J calls and the clone size are those of that table, but D and trimming were determined from the DNA. The sample table holds about 39,000 clones. Around 5% of the sample belongs to the ten largest clones.

Concerning this clone itself: Its antigen is still unknown. The CDR3 end falls 3 residues outside the read, so it is completed with the germline J gene.

V has 4 bases trimmed and J has 3 bases trimmed; junction bases matching no gene number 12. CDR1 SGHRS and CDR2 YFSETQ were looked up in the germline V gene. The CDR3 measures 16 amino acids from cysteine to phenylalanine. Sequencing covers 39 bases of the CDR3, shown here with the frame starting at base 1. Every participant had a single incident cervical HPV16 infection, and women with prevalent HPV16 infections were excluded. Cervical HPV DNA was detected with MY09/MY11 PCR, and genotyping was done with dot-blot hybridization. About 15 mL of heparinized blood were centrifuged, and the buffy coat was aliquoted, frozen at -30°C, then stored at -80°C. QIAGEN kits were used to extract genomic DNA from buffy coat specimens.

Sequencing input: blood buffy coat. The V and J segments used are TRBV5-1 and TRBJ1-1, and TRBD1 aligns with 7 junction nucleotides. This TCR came from a woman between 18 and 69 years old with a cervical HPV16 infection that either progressed to CIN3+ or cleared (not recorded which). The CDR3 region has the sequence CASSPLGQVQYTEAFF. CDR3 bases read: TGCGCCAGCAGCCCATTAGGACAGGTGCAATACACTGAA.